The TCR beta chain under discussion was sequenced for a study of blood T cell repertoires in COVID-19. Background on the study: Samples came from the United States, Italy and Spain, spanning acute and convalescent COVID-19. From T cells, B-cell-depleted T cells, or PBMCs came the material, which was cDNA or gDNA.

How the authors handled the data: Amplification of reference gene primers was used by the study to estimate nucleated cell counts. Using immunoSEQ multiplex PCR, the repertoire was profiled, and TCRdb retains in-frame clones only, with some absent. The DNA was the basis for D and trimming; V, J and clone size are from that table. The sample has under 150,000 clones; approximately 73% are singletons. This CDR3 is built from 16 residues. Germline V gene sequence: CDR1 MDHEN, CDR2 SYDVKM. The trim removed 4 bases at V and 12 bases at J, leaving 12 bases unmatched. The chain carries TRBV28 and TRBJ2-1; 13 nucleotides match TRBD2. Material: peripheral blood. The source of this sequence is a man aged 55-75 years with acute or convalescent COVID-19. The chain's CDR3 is CASSSRLGLAGVSQFF. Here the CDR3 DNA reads TGTGCCAGCAGTTCTCGTCTAGGACTAGCGGGAGTATCGCAGTTCTTC.